This T cell receptor (beta chain) stems from a study of beta chain features in type 1 diabetes. TCRB transcripts that were expressed got sequenced, as all of the isolated RNA had been reverse transcribed. TCRdb's table, derived via immunoSEQ multiplex PCR, lists solely in-frame clones and lacks some. The sample includes about 410,000 clones, around 14% seen only once; the top ten take roughly 0.036%. CDR3 length: 13 amino acids. Between the trimmed V and J ends, which lost 5 bases and 8 bases, there was a span of 14 bases. CDR1 is SEHNR, CDR2 FQNEAQ, per germline (reference sequence). Every donor provided one heparinised blood draw, which averaged roughly 120 mL. CD45RO/CCR7/CD25/CD127/CD95/CD27 staining was used to isolate CD4+ naive, central memory, regulatory and stem cell-like memory cells by sorting. General observations from the study: Patients with Type 1 diabetes showed moderately but significantly shorter TCRB CDR3s in all four CD4+ subsets. Diminished insertions and augmented deletions at VDJ junctions characterized type 1 diabetes patients.

Only a few counts were recorded for this clone. Its antigen is still unknown. Sequenced: naive CD4+ T cells from blood. The source of this sequence is a man younger than 45 in good health. The rearrangement links TRBV7-9 to TRBJ2-3; D is ambiguous. Here the CDR3 reads CASSPNVFATQYF. The CDR3 DNA sequence: TGTGCCAGCAGCCCAAACGTATTCGCTACGCAGTATTTT.